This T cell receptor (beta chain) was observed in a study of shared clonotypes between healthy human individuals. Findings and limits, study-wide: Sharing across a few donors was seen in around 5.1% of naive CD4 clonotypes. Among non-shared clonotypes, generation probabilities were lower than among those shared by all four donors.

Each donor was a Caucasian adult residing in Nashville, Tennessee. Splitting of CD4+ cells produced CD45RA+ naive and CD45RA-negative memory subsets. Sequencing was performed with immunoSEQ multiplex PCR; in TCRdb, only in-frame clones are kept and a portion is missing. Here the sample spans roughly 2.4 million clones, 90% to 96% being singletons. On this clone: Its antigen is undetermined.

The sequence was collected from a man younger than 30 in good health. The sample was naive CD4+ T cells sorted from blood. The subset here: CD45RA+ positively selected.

The CDR3 DNA follows: TGTGCCAGCAGTTTATTCGTGGGCACTGAAGCTTTCTTT. Protein product: CASSLFVGTEAFF. V usage is TRBV7-9 and J usage is TRBJ1-1; D is unclear. V was trimmed by 6 bases and J by 4 bases, leaving 12 bases between them. CDR1 SEHNR and CDR2 FQNEAQ come from the germline V gene (reference sequence). The CDR3 loop spans 13 amino acids.